The 13 T cell receptor beta chains listed next were all sequenced from one sample in a study of shared clonotypes between healthy human individuals. Libraries were prepared by immunoSEQ multiplex PCR; TCRdb keeps only in-frame clonotypes and omits some of them. The table lists about 180,000 clones, 90% to 95% of them singletons. Sequenced: naive CD4+ T cells sorted from blood. This sample's subset: CD45RA+ positively selected. Receptor source: a woman aged 30 to 39 in good health.

This rearrangement joins TRBV7-3 to TRBJ2-7; 9 bases agree with TRBD1. With V trimmed by 4 bases and J by 3 bases, 4 bases remained unmatched. The CDR3 spans 14 residues. CDR1 and CDR2 from the germline V gene are SGHTA and FQGTGA. The CDR3 bases are TGTGCCAGCAGCTCAGGACAGGGGAGCTACGAGCAGTACTTC. This gives the protein CASSSGQGSYEQYF.

This clone was detected only once. The chain combines TRBV19 with TRBJ1-2, with 8 bases that match TRBD1. CDR3 size: 14 residues. J was trimmed by 4 bases and V by 5 bases; bases with no gene match: 6. CDR1 and CDR2 (germline): LNHDA, SQIVND (reference sequence). The CDR3 protein is CASSGTGGSYGYTF. For the CDR3, the DNA is TGTGCCAGTAGTGGGACAGGAGGATCCTATGGCTACACCTTC.

This clone was seen more than once but under ten times. The chain combines TRBV29-1 with TRBJ1-3; D not certain. Trimming took off 7 bases at V and 3 bases at J, with 10 bases between the two ends. This CDR3 has 12 residues. Germline V CDR1 and CDR2: SQVTM, ANQGSEA. This CDR3 is CSARGYGNTIYF. The CDR3 DNA follows: TGCAGCGCCCGAGGTTATGGAAACACCATATATTTT.

The CDR3 reads CASSHNPGGTRNEQYF. The CDR3 DNA reads as TGTGCCAGCAGTCACAACCCAGGGGGAACTCGCAACGAGCAGTACTTC. The V call is TRBV28, the J call TRBJ2-5; 7 bases align to TRBD1. The closer fit of TRBJ2-7 to the DNA end suggests the J call may be wrong. This CDR3 comprises 16 residues. Germline assignment: CDR1 MDHEN and CDR2 SYDVKM.

The chain links TRBV5-4 to TRBJ1-4; D not resolved. Germline CDR1 is SGHNT and CDR2 is YYREEE (reference sequence). V gave up 5 bases and J gave up 4 bases, with 6 bases separating them. The CDR3 has 12 residues. The CDR3 spells CASSRNNEKLFF. In DNA, the CDR3 is TGTGCCAGCAGTAGGAATAATGAAAAACTGTTTTTT.

This rearrangement joins TRBV5-4 to TRBJ2-5; D gene uncertain. The J call may be incorrect, as the DNA end agrees better with TRBJ2-7. Germline V CDR1 and CDR2: SGHNT, YYREEE (reference sequence). The CDR3 spans 17 residues. The chain's CDR3 is CASSLAVGTDVRYEQYF. The CDR3 region has the DNA TGTGCCAGCAGCTTGGCCGTGGGTACAGACGTGAGGTACGAGCAGTACTTC.

The V and J genes are TRBV5-1 and TRBJ1-4; D is unclear. V was cut by 4 bases and J by 9 bases, with 10 bases left in between. CDR3 size: 12 residues. CDR1 is SGHRS and CDR2 is YFSETQ in the germline V gene. As DNA, the CDR3 is TGCGCCAGCAGCCCGGATCGTAAAAAACTGTTTTTT. It specifies CASSPDRKKLFF.

The rearrangement uses TRBV2 and TRBJ2-7; D uncertain. The V gene lost 1 base and the J gene lost 3 bases, with 10 bases spanning the gap. Germline CDR1 is SNHLY and CDR2 is FYNNEI. This CDR3 contains 14 residues. Here the CDR3 reads CASSEGTANYEQYF. CDR3 DNA sequence: TGTGCCAGCAGTGAAGGGACGGCAAACTACGAGCAGTACTTC.

The rearrangement joins TRBV4-1 to TRBJ2-5; D possibly corresponds to TRBD2 (5 bases). The J call may be incorrect, as the DNA end agrees better with TRBJ2-7. The germline V gene has CDR1 MGHRA and CDR2 YSYEKL. CDR3 length: 15 residues. The CDR3: CASSQVLAPSYEQYF. The CDR3 nucleotides are TGCGCCAGCAGCCAAGTGTTAGCGCCTTCCTACGAGCAGTACTTC.

The J gene is TRBJ2-3, the V gene TRBV27, with 14 bases lining up with TRBD2. Germline V gives CDR1 MNHEY, CDR2 SMNVEV (reference sequence). CDR3 length: 16 residues. V lost 0 bases to trimming and J lost 7 bases; unmatched junction nucleotides: 3. Written as DNA, the CDR3 is TGTGCCAGCAGTTTATCGGGGACTAGCGGGGGCTATACGCAGTATTTT. Its protein is CASSLSGTSGGYTQYF.

The rearrangement links TRBV6-1 to TRBJ2-7; tentatively, D is TRBD2 (6 bases). This CDR3 is 15 amino acids long. Germline V gene lookup returns CDR1 MNHNS and CDR2 SASEGT. The V gene lost 4 bases and the J gene lost 4 bases, with 17 bases spanning the gap. CDR3 region: CASSAGLSPEYEQYF. CDR3 nucleotides: TGTGCCAGCAGTGCGGGACTCAGTCCGGAGTACGAGCAGTACTTC.

Written as DNA, the CDR3 is TGTGCCAGCTCACCGTTGACTAGCGGAGTTAATGAGCAGTTCTTC. Its protein is CASSPLTSGVNEQFF. The rearrangement uses TRBV18 and TRBJ2-1; the match to TRBD2 covers 9 bases. In germline, CDR1 is KGHSH, CDR2 LQKENI. The junction had 7 bases not matched to a gene; V was cut back by 3 bases and J by 7 bases. This CDR3 contains 15 residues.

This clone was seen only a few times. The chain joins TRBV5-4 to TRBJ1-1; no clear D. This CDR3 region has 15 residues. The ends were cut back, 1 base at V and 1 base at J, with 11 bases in the middle. Germline-derived CDR1 and CDR2 are SGHNT and YYREEE (reference sequence). CDR3 nucleotides: TGTGCCAGCAGCTTGCTACATCCGGCGAACACTGAAGCTTTCTTT. It is translated as CASSLLHPANTEAFF.